Listed here is a single T cell receptor (beta chain). Other DNA sequences of this sample code for an identical CDR3. This entry belongs to a study of blood T cell repertoires in COVID-19. Study summary: Acute and convalescent COVID-19 samples came from the United States, Italy and Spain.

Trimming left V 4 bases short and J 4 bases short, with 4 bases between. This CDR3 is 11 amino acids long. Produced via immunoSEQ multiplex PCR; TCRdb's table is partial and in-frame only. Of about 150,000 clones detected, nearly 80% appear once; the ten largest clones hold 1.5% to 2%. The receptor was derived from a man aged 80 or over with acute or convalescent COVID-19. The rearrangement uses TRBV12-3 or TRBV12-4 and TRBJ1-2; D call uncertain. Sample: peripheral blood. CDR3 coding DNA: TGTGCCAGCAGTTCCCGCTATGGCTACACCTTC. This sequence encodes CASSSRYGYTF.